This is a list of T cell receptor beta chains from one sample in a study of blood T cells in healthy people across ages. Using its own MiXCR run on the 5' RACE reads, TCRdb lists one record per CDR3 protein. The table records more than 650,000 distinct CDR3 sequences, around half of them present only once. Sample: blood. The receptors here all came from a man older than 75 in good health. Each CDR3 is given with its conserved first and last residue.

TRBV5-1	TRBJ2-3	CASSYRTSGNRYAYF
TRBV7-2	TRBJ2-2	CASSKGLAANTGELFF
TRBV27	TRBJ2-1	CATGGVYNEQFF
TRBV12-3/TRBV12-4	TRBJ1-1	CASSPPGRTYGYTEAFF
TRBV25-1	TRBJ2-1	CASSAGLSYNAQFF
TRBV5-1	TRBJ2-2	CASSLPAGGELFF
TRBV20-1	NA	CSAQTPTGGYEQYF
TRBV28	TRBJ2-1	CASSPRQGRSNEQFF
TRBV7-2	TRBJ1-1	CASSPTGTQTEAFF
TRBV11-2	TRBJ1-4	CASSLVGEKLFF
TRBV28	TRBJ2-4	CASSFRQVAKNIQYF
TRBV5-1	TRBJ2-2	CASSFSTGSGELFF
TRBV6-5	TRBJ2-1	CASSYSTGADNEQFF
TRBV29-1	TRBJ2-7	CSGTAHAGTEQYF
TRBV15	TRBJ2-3	CATSNRGSGSTDTQYF
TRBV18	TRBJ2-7	CASSGAGDGSYEQYF
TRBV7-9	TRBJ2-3	CASSLAGGSGYAYF
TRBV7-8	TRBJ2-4	CASSLGVSLETQYF
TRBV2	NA	CASSSYRGYEQYF
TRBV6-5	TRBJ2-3	CAGSLSFFVAQYF
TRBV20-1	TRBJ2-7	CSAKPGLASSYEQYF
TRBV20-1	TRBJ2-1	CSARDREFARDRTFF
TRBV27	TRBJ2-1	CASSLLAGHNEQFF
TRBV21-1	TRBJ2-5	CASSKKKQGETQYF
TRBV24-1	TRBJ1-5	CATSDRASQPQHF
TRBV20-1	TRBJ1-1	CSARDDRGTEAFF
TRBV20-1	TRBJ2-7	CSATSGPNNYEQYF
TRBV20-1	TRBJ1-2	CSARVSPGGYTF
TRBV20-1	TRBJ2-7	CSARGLGSGSFYEQYF
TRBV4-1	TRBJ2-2	CASSQDLTGELFF
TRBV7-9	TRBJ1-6	CASSPGGSPLHF
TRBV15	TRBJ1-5	CATSRDRGSSQPQHF
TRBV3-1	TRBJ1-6	CASSQKPNYNSPLHF
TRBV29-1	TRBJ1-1	CSVARGTTEAFF
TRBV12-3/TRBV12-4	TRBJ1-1	CASTQSTEAFF
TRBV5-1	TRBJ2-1	CASRLWRLAGGGSYNEQFF
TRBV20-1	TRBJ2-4	CSARAPQVAKNIQYF
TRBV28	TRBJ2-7	CASSSSGTDSYEQYF
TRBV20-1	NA	CSARDVGQGRETQYF
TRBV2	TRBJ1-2	CASSSGTGVIYGYTF
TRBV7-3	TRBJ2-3	CASSSVGGDTQYF
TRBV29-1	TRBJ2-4	CSVILYRGVSGKNIQYF
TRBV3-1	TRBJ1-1	CASSQARGGGMTEAFF
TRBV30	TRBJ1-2	CAWSVSRGATYGYTF
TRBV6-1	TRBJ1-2	CASRPEGLLQGGGYGYTF
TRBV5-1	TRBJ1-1	CASSAGQAPEAFF
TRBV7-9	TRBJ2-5	CASSFYGTETQYF
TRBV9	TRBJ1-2	CASSVWTGGIDGYTF